The 19 T cell receptor beta chains reported below all come from one sample, sequenced in a study of T cells expressing NK-cell markers. TCRdb re-called the 5' RACE reads and gives one entry per CDR3 protein, without DNA. Its table lists about 460,000 distinct CDR3 sequences. Sequencing input: blood T cells: a sorted CD56 or NKG2C T cell subset, CD4+ or CD8+ T cells, or bulk PBMC T cells (not recorded which). Every receptor here comes from a woman between 50 and 59 years old in good health.

The chain carries TRBV3-1 and TRBJ2-1; lacking DNA, the TRBD2 call made by TCRdb goes unchecked. The CDR3 is made up of 17 amino acids. Germline values: CDR1 LGHDT, CDR2 YNNKEL (reference sequence). CDR3 loop: CASSQEVGGRGASEQFF.

The chain uses TRBV20-1 and TRBJ1-2; TCRdb proposes TRBD1, but this gene call is untestable without DNA. The germline CDR1 and CDR2 sequences are DFQATT and SNEGSKA (reference sequence). The CDR3 runs 16 residues. This chain's CDR3 is CSASEARASKNNGYTF.

The gene calls are TRBV7-8 and TRBJ1-1; the D call from TCRdb, TRBD1, cannot be confirmed without DNA. Germline CDR1 and CDR2: SGHVS and FQNEAQ. This CDR3 contains 17 residues. The chain's CDR3 is CASSPDGHRTSNTEAFF.

The rearrangement links TRBV20-1 to TRBJ1-6; the D gene TCRdb calls, TRBD1, cannot be checked with no DNA. From germline, CDR1 is DFQATT and CDR2 SNEGSKA (reference sequence). The CDR3 spans 17 residues. The CDR3 protein is CSARDPLTSRVNSPLHF.

This sequence joins TRBV5-1 and TRBJ1-1. The CDR3 sequence is 15 residues long. Per the germline V gene, CDR1 is SGHRS and CDR2 is YFSETQ. This CDR3 is CASSLGPPMNTEAFF.

The chain links TRBV11-2 to TRBJ2-2; TCRdb's D gene call, TRBD1, goes unchecked for lack of DNA. CDR3 length: 15 amino acids. Germline CDR1 is SGHAT and CDR2 is FQNNGV. CDR3 in amino acids: CASRETGLGTGELFF.

The chain has TRBV12-3 or TRBV12-4 and TRBJ1-1; TCRdb's D gene call, TRBD1, goes unchecked for lack of DNA. The CDR3 has 14 amino acids. This CDR3 is CASSFGQANTEAFF.

This chain connects TRBV5-1 to TRBJ2-2. Germline V lookup: CDR1 SGHRS, CDR2 YFSETQ. The CDR3 covers 12 residues. The CDR3 loop reads CASNVMGGELFF.

The gene calls are TRBV18 and TRBJ2-1; TCRdb selects TRBD1, and the lack of DNA leaves this call unchecked. Per germline, CDR1 KGHSH and CDR2 LQKENI. The CDR3 loop spans 17 amino acids. CDR3 region: CASSPSIFDRVGNEQFF.

The gene calls are TRBV7-9 and TRBJ2-2; the TRBD1 assignment by TCRdb is unverifiable without DNA. Germline CDR1 SEHNR, CDR2 FQNEAQ (reference sequence). The CDR3 contains 15 residues. This CDR3 is CASTFFRGSTGELFF.

V is TRBV11-3 and J is TRBJ1-5. This CDR3 has 13 amino acids. Germline V lookup: CDR1 SGHNT, CDR2 YENEEA. The CDR3 here is CASSLTPLGPQHF.

The chain joins TRBV11-2 to TRBJ1-1. The CDR3 contains 15 residues. CDR1 and CDR2 (germline): SGHAT, FQNNGV. The CDR3 is CASSSRFEPNTEAFF.

The gene calls are TRBV5-5 and TRBJ2-5; TCRdb reports TRBD1, a call that lacks DNA to check it against. Germline V gives CDR1 SGHKS, CDR2 YYEKEE (reference sequence). The CDR3 runs 14 residues. CDR3 in amino acids: CASSSGDKQETQYF. The whole variable domain, remainder taken from reference TRBV5-5 and TRBJ2-5, is DAGVTQSPTHLIKTRGQQVTLRCSPISGHKSVSWYQQVLGQGPQFIFQYYEKEERGRGNFPDRFSARQFPNYSSELNVNALLLGDSALYLCASSSGDKQETQYFGPGTRLLVL.

The chain links TRBV5-1 to TRBJ1-5. The CDR3 length is 15 residues. Germline V CDR1 and CDR2: SGHRS, YFSETQ. The CDR3 protein is CASSQAGSVNQPQHF.

The chain employs TRBV19 and TRBJ2-2; TCRdb's D gene call, TRBD2, goes unchecked for lack of DNA. From germline, CDR1 is LNHDA and CDR2 SQIVND (reference sequence). This CDR3 contains 16 residues. Here the CDR3 reads CASKGGRGINTGELFF.

The chain uses TRBV19 and TRBJ1-6; lacking DNA, the TRBD1 call made by TCRdb goes unchecked. Germline CDR1 is LNHDA and CDR2 is SQIVND (reference sequence). The CDR3 is made up of 16 amino acids. The CDR3 here is CASSRPGSGVLSPLHF.

This chain connects TRBV6-5 to TRBJ2-1; the D call of TRBD1 rests on TCRdb alone, since no DNA is present to check it. Germline V gene sequence: CDR1 MNHEY, CDR2 SVGAGI. The CDR3 is 15 residues long. CDR3 protein: CASSKRGGQEHEQFF.

The chain links TRBV20-1 to TRBJ2-7; the TRBD2 assignment by TCRdb is unverifiable without DNA. This CDR3 region has 15 residues. From germline, CDR1 is DFQATT and CDR2 SNEGSKA (reference sequence). The CDR3 spells CSARGPGLALYEQYF.

The rearrangement joins TRBV12-3 or TRBV12-4 to TRBJ2-3; without DNA, the TCRdb call of TRBD1 cannot be checked. This CDR3 contains 18 residues. Here the CDR3 reads CASSLRGVRSSSTDTQYF.